Each of the 19 T cell receptor beta chains below was sequenced from the same sample in a study of spatial heterogeneity in lung cancer. These receptors are not linked to any known antigen. From the 5' RACE reads, TCRdb called clonotypes with MiXCR, one entry per CDR3 protein. The sample has about 30,000 distinct CDR3 sequences; more than 5.5% are singletons. Study-level findings and limits: Tumoral mutation counts were tracked by counts of expanded intratumoral alpha and beta TCRs.

Time point given: sample taken at primary tumor resection. The sequences come from lung tumor tissue, collected at surgery. These receptors all stem from a male donor with early-stage non-small cell lung cancer.

This clonotype was counted at least ten times. The rearrangement joins TRBV4-2 to TRBJ1-4, with 7 bases matching TRBD1. This CDR3 region has 13 residues. CDR1 is LGHNA and CDR2 is YNFKEQ in the germline V gene. With V trimmed by 3 bases and J by 8 bases, 3 bases remained unmatched. The CDR3 sequence is CASSQGTDEKLFF. For the CDR3, the DNA is TGTGCCAGCAGCCAGGGGACAGACGAAAAACTGTTTTTT.

This clonotype was counted ten times or more. The genes are TRBV5-1 and TRBJ2-5; D might be TRBD1 (5 bases). Germline values: CDR1 SGHRS, CDR2 YFSETQ. The V gene lost 3 bases and the J gene lost 4 bases, with 10 bases spanning the gap. The CDR3 runs 13 residues. DNA of the CDR3: TGCGCCAGCAGCTCGACAGTGGGAGAGACCCAGTACTTC. Protein sequence: CASSSTVGETQYF.

This clonotype was detected a few times. The chain is built from TRBV11-2 and TRBJ2-7, with D unresolved. The CDR3 totals 13 residues. Germline assignment: CDR1 SGHAT and CDR2 FQNNGV. Trimming removed 7 bases from V and 3 bases from J, with 13 bases in between. CDR3 sequence (DNA): TGTGCCAGCACCGAATCAGGCGGCTACGAGCAGTACTTC. Protein product: CASTESGGYEQYF.

V usage is TRBV4-1 and J usage is TRBJ2-3, with TRBD2 matching over 9 bases. The CDR3 is 16 residues long. J gave up 4 bases and V 0 bases, and 5 bases lay outside the gene matches. Germline assignment: CDR1 MGHRA and CDR2 YSYEKL. CDR3 in amino acids: CASSQDESGGSDTQYF. In DNA, the CDR3 is TGCGCCAGCAGCCAAGATGAGAGCGGGGGGTCAGATACGCAGTATTTT.

This clonotype was counted ten times or more. The CDR3 DNA follows: TGCGCCAGCAGCTTGGCACAGGCGAACACCGGGGAGCTGTTTTTT. Translating gives CASSLAQANTGELFF. The chain recombines TRBV5-1 with TRBJ2-2, with a possible D match to TRBD1 (5 bases). V was shortened by 0 bases and J by 0 bases, with 6 bases between the two germline ends. The CDR3 covers 15 residues. Germline lookup yields CDR1 SGHRS and CDR2 YFSETQ.

This clonotype was counted many times. The J gene is TRBJ2-1, the V gene TRBV5-1, with 8 bases lining up with TRBD1. Germline trimming cut 4 bases from V and 10 bases from J; bases unmatched to any gene: 13. CDR3 length: 15 residues. Germline CDR1 and CDR2: SGHRS and YFSETQ. The CDR3 reads CASSRNGQGGEEQFF. As DNA, the CDR3 is TGCGCCAGCAGCAGGAACGGACAGGGAGGTGAGGAGCAGTTCTTC. Full variable domain (missing parts from reference TRBV5-1 and TRBJ2-1): KAGVTQTPRYLIKTRGQQVTLSCSPISGHRSVSWYQQTPGQGLQFLFEYFSETQRNKGNFPGRFSGRQFSNSRSEMNVSTLELGDSALYLCASSRNGQGGEEQFFGPGTRLTVL.

This clonotype has at least ten counts. The rearrangement joins TRBV12-3 or TRBV12-4 to TRBJ1-5, with D uncertain. This CDR3 is built from 13 residues. The ends were cut back, 5 bases at V and 2 bases at J, with 7 bases in the middle. CDR3 sequence: CASSLVGNQPQHF. Written as DNA, the CDR3 is TGTGCCAGCAGTCTCGTGGGCAATCAGCCCCAGCATTTT.

This clonotype was observed a handful of times. The CDR3 nucleotides are TGCAGCGTGGCGGGTGTACTCTATGGCTACACCTTC. Translating gives CSVAGVLYGYTF. The chain couples TRBV29-1 to TRBJ1-2, with no clear D. Deletions cut 6 bases from V and 4 bases from J, with 12 bases between. Germline V CDR1 and CDR2: SQVTM, ANQGSEA. The CDR3 contains 12 residues.

This clonotype has just a few counts. V gene TRBV20-1 combines with J gene TRBJ1-2; the D gene is possibly TRBD1 (5 bases). The ends were cut back, 5 bases at V and 4 bases at J, with 14 bases in the middle. Per germline, CDR1 DFQATT and CDR2 SNEGSKA (reference sequence). This CDR3 has 13 amino acids. The CDR3 DNA reads TGCAGTGCTCCGCTTGGGGCCTCCTATGGCTACACCTTC. Protein product: CSAPLGASYGYTF.

In this sample, this clonotype turned up a few times. This chain connects TRBV20-1 to TRBJ2-7, with 7 bases fitting TRBD1. Germline V gene data show CDR1 as DFQATT and CDR2 as SNEGSKA (reference sequence). V trimming: 6 bases; J trimming: 0 bases; junction bases outside the gene matches: 11. The CDR3 contains 15 residues. CDR3 nucleotides: TGCAGTGCCGTAAGTTGGCCAGGGGGCTCCTACGAGCAGTACTTC. Translated, it gives CSAVSWPGGSYEQYF.

This clonotype was picked up many times. The genes are TRBV7-6 and TRBJ2-3; D remains ambiguous. There are 14 residues in the CDR3. The germline V gene has CDR1 SGHVS and CDR2 FNYEAQ. Trimming cost V 2 bases and J 4 bases, with 10 bases left between them. The CDR3 region is CASSLWASSDTQYF. The CDR3 DNA is TGTGCCAGCAGCTTATGGGCCAGCTCAGATACGCAGTATTTT.

This clonotype was counted ten times or more. The chain uses TRBV5-1 and TRBJ1-5; a weak D match, TRBD1 (6 bases). The CDR3 is 15 residues long. Germline V gene lookup returns CDR1 SGHRS and CDR2 YFSETQ. Trimming cost V 2 bases and J 3 bases, with 12 bases left between them. The CDR3 coding sequence is TGCGCCAGCAGCTTTTTGGACAGCACCAATCAGCCCCAGCATTTT. Amino acid sequence: CASSFLDSTNQPQHF.

By share, this clonotype counts as medium-sized. This chain uses TRBV7-2 with TRBJ1-2; D is unresolved. The CDR3 covers 15 residues. V was clipped by 2 bases and J by 3 bases, with 13 bases between them. Germline V CDR1 and CDR2: SGHTA, FQGNSA. The CDR3 here is CASSLMQTAHYGYTF. In nucleotides, the CDR3 is TGTGCCAGCAGCTTAATGCAAACAGCGCACTATGGCTACACCTTC.

CDR3 nucleotides: TGCGCCAGCAGCGCTCTGGGCTTGGATCGGGCGTTCTTC. It is translated as CASSALGLDRAFF. This rearrangement joins TRBV4-1 to TRBJ2-1; no clear D. Germline-derived CDR1 and CDR2 are MGHRA and YSYEKL. The CDR3 runs to 13 residues. V lost 5 bases, J lost 15 bases, and 20 bases lay in between.

This clonotype was seen at least ten times. The V and J genes are TRBV3-2 and TRBJ2-3. TRBV3-2 is annotated as a pseudogene. This CDR3 has 15 amino acids. CDR3 region: CASSQKDGSTDTQYF. The DNA for the CDR3 is TGTGCCAGCAGCCAAAAGGACGGTAGCACAGATACGCAGTATTTT.

This clonotype was seen ten or more times. V gene TRBV11-3 combines with J gene TRBJ2-1, with 13 bases lining up with TRBD2. Germline V gene data show CDR1 as SGHNT and CDR2 as YENEEA. This CDR3 has 19 residues. Trimming took 7 bases from V and 4 from J; bases not matched to a gene: 16. The CDR3 region has the DNA TGTGCCAGCAACCTAGCCGGGACTAGCGGGGACTATCATTACAATGAGCAGTTCTTC. Its translation is CASNLAGTSGDYHYNEQFF.

This clonotype is medium-sized (0.01 to 0.1%) in the sample. The J gene is TRBJ2-2, the V gene TRBV4-3; D is ambiguous. CDR3 size: 14 residues. Trimming took off 1 base at V and 1 base at J, with 4 bases between the two ends. The germline gives CDR1 LGHNA, CDR2 YSLEER. As DNA, the CDR3 is TGCGCCAGCAGCCAAGTAGTGAACACCGGGGAGCTGTTTTTT. The encoded protein is CASSQVVNTGELFF.

This clonotype was seen ten or more times. The chain recombines TRBV6-5 with TRBJ1-1; D remains unclear. Germline CDR1 and CDR2: MNHEY and SVGAGI. This CDR3 comprises 11 residues. V lost 7 bases and J 5 bases, leaving 8 bases between the germline ends. CDR3 amino acids: CASTHGTEAFF. In DNA form, the CDR3 reads TGTGCCAGCACCCATGGAACTGAAGCTTTCTTT.

This clonotype was recorded a few times. The chain employs TRBV7-2 and TRBJ2-3; 7 bases map to TRBD2. CDR1 SGHTA and CDR2 FQGNSA come from the germline V gene. The CDR3 runs 15 residues. Trimming cost V 1 base and J 4 bases; bases outside gene matches: 5. CDR3 residues: CASSLDGGGADTQYF. The DNA for the CDR3 is TGTGCCAGCAGCTTAGATGGCGGGGGTGCAGATACGCAGTATTTT. The whole variable domain, remainder taken from reference TRBV7-2 and TRBJ2-3, is GAGVSQSPSNKVTEKGKDVELRCDPISGHTALYWYRQSLGQGLEFLIYFQGNSAPDKSGLPSDRFSAERTGGSVSTLTIQRTQQEDSAVYLCASSLDGGGADTQYFGPGTRLTVL.